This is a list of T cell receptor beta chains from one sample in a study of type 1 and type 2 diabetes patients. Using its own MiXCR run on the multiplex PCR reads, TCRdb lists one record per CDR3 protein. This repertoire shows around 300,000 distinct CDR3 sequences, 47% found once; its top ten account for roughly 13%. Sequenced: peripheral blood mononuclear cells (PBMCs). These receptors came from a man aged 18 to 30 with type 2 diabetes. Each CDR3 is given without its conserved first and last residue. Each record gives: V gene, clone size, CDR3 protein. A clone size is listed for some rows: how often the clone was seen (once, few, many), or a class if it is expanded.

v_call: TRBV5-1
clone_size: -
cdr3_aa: ASSLWGQSLTGELF

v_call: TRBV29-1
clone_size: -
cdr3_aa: SVVHGLGELF

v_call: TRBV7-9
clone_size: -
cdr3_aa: ASSPGGPGDGYT

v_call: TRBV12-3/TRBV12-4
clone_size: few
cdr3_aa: ASSEGQGNEQF

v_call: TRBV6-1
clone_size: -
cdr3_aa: ASSGWKGAQY

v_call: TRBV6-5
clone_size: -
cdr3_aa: ASSYSAGFGEKLF

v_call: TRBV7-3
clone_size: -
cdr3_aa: ASGQENTGELF

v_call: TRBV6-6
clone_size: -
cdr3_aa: ASSYSKEGTRDREAIFEQY

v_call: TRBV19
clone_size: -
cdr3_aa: ASSDPLTGLNQLQH

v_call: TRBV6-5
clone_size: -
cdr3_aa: ASSSGTSGSPYEQY

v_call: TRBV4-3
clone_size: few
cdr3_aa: ASSQDLGGQVNEQF

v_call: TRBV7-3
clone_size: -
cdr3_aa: ASSMDLFGNTIY

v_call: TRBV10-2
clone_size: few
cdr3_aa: ASSDWRGQETQY

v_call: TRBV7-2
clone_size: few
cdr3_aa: ASSSTFGGEQF

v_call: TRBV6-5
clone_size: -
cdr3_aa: ASGDGGGTAF

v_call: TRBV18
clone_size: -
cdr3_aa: ASSPVQTLGSYEQY

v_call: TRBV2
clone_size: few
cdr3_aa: ASSETGNSGANVLT

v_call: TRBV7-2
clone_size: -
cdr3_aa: ASSLTSGAGYNEQF

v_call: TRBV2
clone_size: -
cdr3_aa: ASWEYMNTEAF

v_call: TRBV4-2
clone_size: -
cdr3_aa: ASSHQGSSEQY

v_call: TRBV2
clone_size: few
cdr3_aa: ASSETPTSYNEQF

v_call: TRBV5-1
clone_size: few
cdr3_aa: ASSWQGNGETQY

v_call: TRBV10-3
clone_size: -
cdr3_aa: AISERHVQETQY

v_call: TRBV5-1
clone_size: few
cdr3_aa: ASSFNWNTEAF

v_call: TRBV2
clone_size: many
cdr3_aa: ASNGLDRGAETQY